The 12 T cell receptor beta chains in this list originate from one sample, sequenced in a study of spatial heterogeneity in lung cancer. Time point denoted: blood at routine non-recurrence follow-up after resection. Whole RNA obtained from tumor, nontumor lung or frozen PBMC underwent sequencing without sorting. In TCRdb, the 5' RACE reads were re-called with MiXCR into one record per CDR3 protein. This sample yields roughly 120,000 distinct CDR3 sequences, of which approximately 12% are seen a single time; 16% belongs to the top ten. This specimen consisted of PBMCs, obtained at follow-up. These receptors were obtained from a male donor with early-stage non-small cell lung cancer.

V usage is TRBV18 and J usage is TRBJ1-2; weak D call: TRBD1 (6 bases). Germline V CDR1 and CDR2: KGHSH, LQKENI. V was clipped by 2 bases and J by 0 bases, with 13 bases between them. The CDR3 covers 16 residues. The CDR3 sequence: CASSPALQGANYGYTF. Written as DNA, the CDR3 is TGTGCCAGCTCACCAGCGCTACAGGGAGCTAACTATGGCTACACCTTC.

This clonotype was detected only a few times. CDR3 nucleotides: TGCAGTGCTAGGGAAACCGGGACAGGCTCGTTGTACGAGCAGTACTTC. The encoded protein is CSARETGTGSLYEQYF. V is TRBV20-1 and J is TRBJ2-7, with TRBD1 identical over 8 bases. Germline CDR1 reads DFQATT; CDR2 reads SNEGSKA (reference sequence). This CDR3 contains 16 residues. Trimming took 3 bases from V and 4 from J; bases not matched to a gene: 14.

Only a few counts were recorded for this clonotype. The V and J genes are TRBV4-1 and TRBJ2-4; D not certain. The CDR3 has 15 amino acids. CDR1 and CDR2 (germline): MGHRA, YSYEKL. V lost 0 bases, J lost 12 bases, and 18 bases lay in between. CDR3 sequence reads: CASSQDNRHTTNQYF. The CDR3 DNA is TGCGCCAGCAGCCAAGATAACCGCCACACGACCAATCAGTACTTC.

This clonotype was counted many times. The rearrangement joins TRBV29-1 to TRBJ2-3, with no clear D. V shed 4 bases and J shed 3 bases, with 11 bases lying between them. Per the germline V gene, CDR1 is SQVTM and CDR2 is ANQGSEA. There are 13 residues in the CDR3. This CDR3 is CSVAPVATDTQYF. CDR3 DNA: TGCAGCGTTGCTCCTGTGGCAACAGATACGCAGTATTTT.

In its sample, this clonotype was seen a few times. The rearrangement joins TRBV25-1 to TRBJ2-6; TRBD1 aligns across 8 bases. Germline V CDR1 and CDR2: MGHDK, SYGVNS. V gave up 6 bases and J gave up 2 bases; unmatched junction bases: 6. CDR3 size: 16 residues. CDR3: CASSDGTGAGANVLTF. Here the CDR3 DNA reads TGTGCCAGCAGCGACGGGACAGGCGCTGGGGCCAACGTCCTGACTTTC.

V and J are TRBV12-3 or TRBV12-4 and TRBJ1-5; 7 nucleotides align to TRBD1. This CDR3 is 13 amino acids long. Trimming removed 6 bases from V and 2 bases from J; junction bases left unmatched: 1. The CDR3, as DNA: TGTGCCAGCAGAGGGACAGGCAATCAGCCCCAGCATTTT. Amino acids: CASRGTGNQPQHF.

This clonotype turned up a few times. This chain uses TRBV9 with TRBJ1-2; weak D call: TRBD1 (6 bases). Germline CDR1 is SGDLS and CDR2 is YYNGEE. With 0 bases removed from V and 7 bases from J, the gap between germline ends came to 22 bases. CDR3 size: 17 residues. CDR3 in DNA: TGTGCCAGCAGCGTAGAGGAGACAGGTTTTTCCCCCCGTGGCTACACCTTC. The encoded protein is CASSVEETGFSPRGYTF.

The chain combines TRBV4-2 with TRBJ2-5; the D gene is possibly TRBD2 (6 bases). V gave up 3 bases and J gave up 1 base, with 9 bases separating them. This CDR3 is 14 amino acids long. Germline V gene data show CDR1 as LGHNA and CDR2 as YNFKEQ. Written as DNA, the CDR3 is TGTGCCAGCAGCCATCTAGCGTCCCAAGAGACCCAGTACTTC. This encodes CASSHLASQETQYF.

Here the CDR3 DNA reads TGTGCCAGCAGCTCGCAGGGCCTGAGCACAGATACGCAGTATTTT. The encoded protein is CASSSQGLSTDTQYF. The V call is TRBV7-3, the J call TRBJ2-3; possible D gene TRBD1, 5 bases. CDR3 size: 15 residues. Looked up from germline, CDR1 is SGHTA and CDR2 is FQGTGA. V gave up 4 bases and J gave up 0 bases, with 11 bases separating them.

A few counts support this clonotype. The rearrangement joins TRBV24-1 to TRBJ1-1; D gene ambiguous. V lost 5 bases and J lost 8, with 14 bases in between. Germline V gives CDR1 KGHDR, CDR2 SFDVKD. The CDR3 totals 13 residues. CDR3 sequence (DNA): TGTGCCACCAGTGCCGGCGATGTGAAAGAAGCTTTCTTT. This sequence encodes CATSAGDVKEAFF.

The chain has TRBV28 and TRBJ1-5; no firm D call. Trimming removed 4 bases from V and 0 bases from J, with 10 bases in between. The CDR3 totals 15 residues. Germline V gene sequence: CDR1 MDHEN, CDR2 SYDVKM. The CDR3 spells CASSSLGRSNQPQHF. Written as DNA, the CDR3 is TGTGCCAGCAGTTCCCTAGGCCGTAGCAATCAGCCCCAGCATTTT.

There are many counts of this clonotype. The chain joins TRBV25-1 to TRBJ1-2; 7 nucleotides line up with TRBD1. The V gene's germline CDR1 is MGHDK and CDR2 SYGVNS. This CDR3 contains 13 residues. Unmatched junction bases numbered 1, after V lost 4 bases and J lost 2 bases. This CDR3 reads CASSVQGNYGYTF. For the CDR3, the DNA is TGTGCCAGCAGTGTACAGGGGAACTATGGCTACACCTTC.